A single sample gave rise to the 3 T cell receptor beta chains below, sequenced in a study of metastatic and nonmetastatic thyroid tumors. TCRdb ran MiXCR on the PCR reads. The table has approximately 23,000 clones, 36% seen once; the top ten hold 22%. No patient had received any treatment before thyroid surgery. Sequences were obtained from blood. These receptor sequences come from a male donor with papillary thyroid cancer or a benign thyroid nodule (not recorded which). Some clones in this sample may be carry-over from other donors' samples.

Ten or more counts support this clone. The chain combines TRBV19 with TRBJ2-7; D may be TRBD1 (6 bases). Trimming took 9 bases from V and 12 from J, leaving 30 bases between them. Germline V gives CDR1 LNHDA, CDR2 SQIVND (reference sequence). CDR3 size: 15 residues. Here the CDR3 DNA reads TGTGCCAGCGCCGGCGACACCGGGACATCGGAGAGTGGGTACTTC. Residues: CASAGDTGTSESGYF.

This clone was counted between two and nine times. The chain links TRBV15 to TRBJ1-4; no firm D call. This CDR3 region has 15 residues. V was shortened by 2 bases and J by 3 bases, with 10 bases between the two germline ends. Germline loops: CDR1 LNHNV, CDR2 YYDKDF (reference sequence). CDR3 amino acids: CATSRTGISNEKLFF. The DNA for the CDR3 is TGTGCCACCAGCAGAACCGGGATATCTAATGAAAAACTGTTTTTT.

In this sample, this clone turned up many times. V is TRBV2 and J is TRBJ2-4; D might be TRBD2 (6 bases). There are 14 residues in the CDR3. V shed 7 bases and J shed 0 bases, with 10 bases lying between them. CDR1 is SNHLY and CDR2 is FYNNEI in the germline V gene. The CDR3 bases are TGTGCCAGCATAGCGGCTAAAGCCAAAAACATTCAGTACTTC. This encodes CASIAAKAKNIQYF.